A single sample is the source of the 20 T cell receptor beta chains below, sequenced in a study of blood T cell repertoires in COVID-19. Using immunoSEQ multiplex PCR, the repertoire was profiled, and TCRdb retains in-frame clones only, with some absent. The repertoire includes some 350,000 clones, about 90% of them detected once, and about 3% sits in the top ten. The sample was PBMCs or T cells enriched from blood (not recorded which). The receptors stem from a woman between 25 and 40 years old who had recovered from COVID-19.

Details on this clone: Other DNA sequences in the same sample also yield this CDR3. This chain links TRBV7-8 with TRBJ1-2; 7 bases agree with TRBD1. J was trimmed by 4 bases and V by 1 base; bases with no gene match: 3. Germline V lookup: CDR1 SGHVS, CDR2 FQNEAQ. The CDR3 spans 14 residues. CDR3 bases: TGTGCCAGCAGCTTAGGACAGGGCGGCTATGGCTACACCTTC. Amino acids: CASSLGQGGYGYTF.

This sequence joins TRBV18 and TRBJ2-2; perhaps TRBD1 as D (6 bases). Germline CDR1 KGHSH, CDR2 LQKENI. The CDR3 contains 14 residues. The V gene lost 3 bases and the J gene lost 2 bases, with 7 bases spanning the gap. CDR3: CASSPGQNTGELFF. CDR3 DNA sequence: TGTGCCAGCTCACCGGGACAAAACACCGGGGAGCTGTTTTTT.

The V call is TRBV19, the J call TRBJ2-3, with D perhaps matching TRBD2 (8 bases). The CDR3 spans 17 residues. Between the trimmed V and J ends, which lost 7 bases and 0 bases, there was a span of 20 bases. From germline, CDR1 is LNHDA and CDR2 SQIVND (reference sequence). The CDR3 sequence: CASTLNGGDRSTDTQYF. DNA of the CDR3: TGTGCCAGTACCCTCAACGGGGGGGACAGAAGCACAGATACGCAGTATTTT.

V gene TRBV7-8 combines with J gene TRBJ2-7; 8 nucleotides align to TRBD2. Germline CDR1 SGHVS, CDR2 FQNEAQ. The CDR3 consists of 15 residues. The ends lost 0 bases at V and 3 bases at J; junction bases unmatched: 4. The CDR3 bases are TGTGCCAGCAGCTTAGCGCTCGCGGGGGGCTACGAGCAGTACTTC. Protein: CASSLALAGGYEQYF.

The rearrangement joins TRBV27 to TRBJ2-7; no clear D gene. The CDR3 has 14 residues. The germline V gene has CDR1 MNHEY and CDR2 SMNVEV (reference sequence). Trimming shortened V by 0 bases and J by 1 base, and 7 bases separated the two germline ends. The CDR3 sequence is CASSLSADSYEQYF. The DNA for the CDR3 is TGTGCCAGCAGTTTATCGGCTGATTCCTACGAGCAGTACTTC.

The chain is built from TRBV7-9 and TRBJ2-2; possibly TRBD2 for D (5 bases). Germline lookup yields CDR1 SEHNR and CDR2 FQNEAQ (reference sequence). The CDR3 length is 15 residues. V was cut by 2 bases and J by 1 base, with 8 bases left in between. Written as DNA, the CDR3 is TGTGCCAGCAGCTTAAGAGGGCAGAACACCGGGGAGCTGTTTTTT. Protein: CASSLRGQNTGELFF.

The chain joins TRBV2 to TRBJ2-3; D is possibly TRBD1 (5 bases). Germline CDR1 is SNHLY and CDR2 is FYNNEI. The length of the CDR3 is 13 residues. Trimming pared 8 bases from V and 3 bases from J, leaving 12 bases between. The CDR3 here is CASSGLFTDTQYF. The CDR3 DNA is TGTGCCAGCTCAGGGCTGTTTACAGATACGCAGTATTTT. Using reference TRBV2 and TRBJ2-3 for the parts outside the CDR3, the full variable domain is EPEVTQTPSHQVTQMGQEVILRCVPISNHLYFYWYRQILGQKVEFLVSFYNNEISEKSEIFDDQFSVERPDGSNFTLKIRSTKLEDSAMYFCASSGLFTDTQYFGPGTRLTVL.

The chain links TRBV6-6 to TRBJ1-5; 9 bases are shared with TRBD1. Germline V CDR1 and CDR2: MNHNY, SVGAGI (reference sequence). V dropped 5 bases and J dropped 7; count of bases not matched to a gene: 15. This CDR3 spans 17 amino acids. The CDR3 DNA sequence: TGTGCCAGCAGTCCACCCGACCACAGGGGGCGAGGACAGCCCCAGCATTTT. This encodes CASSPPDHRGRGQPQHF.

The V call is TRBV7-6, the J call TRBJ1-4, with TRBD1 matching over 7 bases. With 5 bases clipped from V and 12 bases from J, the junction kept 15 bases outside the gene matches. This CDR3 has 15 amino acids. Germline CDR1 is SGHVS and CDR2 is FNYEAQ. The CDR3 loop is CASSSGRRQGGELFF. CDR3 DNA: TGTGCCAGCAGCAGTGGGCGGAGACAGGGCGGAGAACTGTTTTTT.

The CDR3 loop reads CASSNLAWTGELFF. The CDR3 coding sequence is TGCGCCAGCAGTAACCTAGCGTGGACCGGGGAGCTGTTTTTT. The chain combines TRBV10-2 with TRBJ2-2; D is possibly TRBD2 (6 bases). CDR1 and CDR2 from the germline V gene are WSHSY and SAAADI. Trimming pared 5 bases from V and 5 bases from J, leaving 12 bases between. The CDR3 totals 14 residues.

This clone was counted between two and nine times. The chain recombines TRBV18 with TRBJ1-6, with a possible D match to TRBD1 (6 bases). The germline V gene encodes CDR1 KGHSH and CDR2 LQKENI. Trimming left V 6 bases short and J 6 bases short, with 15 bases between. The CDR3 has 15 residues. CDR3 amino acids: CASSLGTTSNSPLHF. CDR3 DNA sequence: TGTGCCAGCTCCCTCGGGACAACGAGTAATTCACCCCTCCACTTT.

This clone was observed a few times. The chain couples TRBV29-1 to TRBJ2-7, with D uncertain. The ends were cut back, 4 bases at V and 5 bases at J, with 12 bases in the middle. The CDR3 extends over 12 amino acids. CDR1 SQVTM and CDR2 ANQGSEA come from the germline V gene. The DNA for the CDR3 is TGCAGCGTTGCGATAGCTCGCGACGAGCAGTACTTC. Protein: CSVAIARDEQYF.

The V and J genes are TRBV5-1 and TRBJ2-3; D may be TRBD1 (5 bases). The V end lost 3 bases, the J end lost 0 bases, and 11 bases lay between the germline ends. Looked up from germline, CDR1 is SGHRS and CDR2 is YFSETQ. The CDR3 consists of 15 residues. The DNA for the CDR3 is TGCGCCAGCAGCTCTGGACATACTAGCACAGATACGCAGTATTTT. Its translation: CASSSGHTSTDTQYF.

This clone has a handful of counts. V is TRBV3-1 (or the pseudogene TRBV3-2) and J is TRBJ1-2, with 9 bases matching TRBD1. The V gene end was trimmed by 6 bases and the J gene end by 3 bases; junction bases not matched to a gene: 5. CDR3 length: 14 amino acids. In germline, CDR1 is LGHDT, CDR2 YNNKEL (reference sequence). The CDR3 loop is CASRQQGADYGYTF. The CDR3 bases are TGTGCCAGCAGACAACAGGGGGCCGACTATGGCTACACCTTC.

This clone has just a few counts. The chain is built from TRBV6-2 or TRBV6-3 and TRBJ2-5; TRBD2 aligns across 9 bases. The V and J ends lost 0 bases and 0 bases, in that order; junction bases with no gene match: 8. Germline V gene lookup returns CDR1 MNHEY and CDR2 SVGEGT. The CDR3 has 18 residues. CDR3 loop: CASSYSSSLAGNQETQYF. The DNA for the CDR3 is TGTGCCAGCAGTTACTCGAGTAGCCTAGCGGGGAACCAAGAGACCCAGTACTTC.

The chain carries TRBV15 and TRBJ2-6, with a weak D call TRBD1 (6 bases). Germline V gene lookup returns CDR1 LNHNV and CDR2 YYDKDF (reference sequence). The CDR3 runs 17 residues. Trimming stripped 5 bases from V and 2 bases from J, with 16 bases between. In DNA, the CDR3 is TGTGCCACCAGCGGGACCTTACAGGGAACTGGGGCCAACGTCCTGACTTTC. Amino acids: CATSGTLQGTGANVLTF.

The rearrangement joins TRBV6-5 to TRBJ1-3; maybe TRBD1 (5 bases). CDR1 and CDR2 (germline): MNHEY, SVGAGI. There are 15 residues in the CDR3. V was cut by 0 bases and J by 8 bases, with 14 bases left in between. The CDR3 spells CASSYSGRAVDTIYF. Written as DNA, the CDR3 is TGTGCCAGCAGTTACTCGGGCAGGGCGGTTGACACCATATATTTT.

The V and J genes are TRBV5-1 and TRBJ1-1, with TRBD1 identical over 9 bases. CDR3 length: 17 residues. V dropped 5 bases and J dropped 5; count of bases not matched to a gene: 16. CDR1 and CDR2 (germline): SGHRS, YFSETQ. The CDR3 spells CASRPTPTGGSGTEAFF. CDR3 in DNA: TGCGCCAGCAGACCAACCCCGACAGGGGGTAGTGGTACTGAAGCTTTCTTT.

The chain employs TRBV27 and TRBJ2-7, with D perhaps TRBD1 (5 bases). V was pared by 3 bases and J by 1 base, with 19 bases between. The CDR3 contains 17 residues. The V gene's germline CDR1 is MNHEY and CDR2 SMNVEV (reference sequence). DNA for the CDR3: TGTGCCAGCAGTTTGACTCGGACAACCTGGTCGTCCTACGAGCAGTACTTC. Protein: CASSLTRTTWSSYEQYF.

The V and J genes are TRBV29-1 and TRBJ2-1; 7 bases are a match to TRBD1. The CDR3 has 15 residues. Germline trimming cut 3 bases from V and 5 bases from J; bases unmatched to any gene: 10. Germline CDR1 SQVTM, CDR2 ANQGSEA. The CDR3 coding sequence is TGCAGCGTTGATAGCCGGGCAGGGGGACACAATGAGCAGTTCTTC. Amino acids: CSVDSRAGGHNEQFF.